The sample holds one count of the clone carrying this T cell receptor beta chain. The antigen remains unidentified. The junction departs from the called germline gene at one end, perhaps through a read error. MiXCR was run by TCRdb on the reads, yielding one entry per CDR3 protein. The table shows 60,000 or so distinct CDR3 sequences, with about 20% occurring only once. This specimen comes from a study of lung T cells in sarcoidosis with Löfgren's syndrome. Study-wide context: Repertoire analyses centered on Löfgren's syndrome patients. Study findings and constraints: These T cells possibly recognize a putative, unidentified sarcoidosis-associated antigen. TRAV12-1 and TRBV2 were reportedly most expanded in Löfgren's patients. TRAV12-1 preferentially paired with TRBV2, with homologous CDR3s.

The CDR3 is 11 amino acids. Sequencing used CD4+ T cells from PBMCs. The source of this sequence is a human donor with sarcoidosis (Löfgren's syndrome or another form), or a control subject (not recorded which). The J gene is TRBJ2-7, the V gene TRBV12-3 or TRBV12-4; no reliable D call. The DNA for the CDR3 is TGTGCCATCAGTTTGGGCTACGAGCAGTACTTC. Translation: CAISLGYEQYF.